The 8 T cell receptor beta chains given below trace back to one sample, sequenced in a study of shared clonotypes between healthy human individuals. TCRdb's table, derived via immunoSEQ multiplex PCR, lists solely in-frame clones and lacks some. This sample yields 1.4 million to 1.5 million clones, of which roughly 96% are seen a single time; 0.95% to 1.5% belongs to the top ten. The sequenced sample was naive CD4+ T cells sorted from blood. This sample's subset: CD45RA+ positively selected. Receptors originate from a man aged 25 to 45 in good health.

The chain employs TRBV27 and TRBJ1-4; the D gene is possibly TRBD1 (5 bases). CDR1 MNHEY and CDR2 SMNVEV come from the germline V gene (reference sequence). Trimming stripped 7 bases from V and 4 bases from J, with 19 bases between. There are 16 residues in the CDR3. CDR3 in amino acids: CASKRVQWGNNEKLFF. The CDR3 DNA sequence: TGTGCCAGCAAGAGGGTACAGTGGGGGAATAATGAAAAACTGTTTTTT.

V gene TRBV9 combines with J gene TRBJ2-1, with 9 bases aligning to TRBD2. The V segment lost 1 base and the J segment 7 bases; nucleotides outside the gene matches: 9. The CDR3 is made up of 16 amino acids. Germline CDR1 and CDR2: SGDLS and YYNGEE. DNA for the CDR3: TGTGCCAGCAGCGTAATTCCGGGACTAGCACCGAATGAGCAGTTCTTC. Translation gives CASSVIPGLAPNEQFF. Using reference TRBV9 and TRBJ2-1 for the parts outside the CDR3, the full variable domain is DSGVTQTPKHLITATGQRVTLRCSPRSGDLSVYWYQQSLDQGLQFLIQYYNGEERAKGNILERFSAQQFPDLHSELNLSSLELGDSALYFCASSVIPGLAPNEQFFGPGTRLTVL.

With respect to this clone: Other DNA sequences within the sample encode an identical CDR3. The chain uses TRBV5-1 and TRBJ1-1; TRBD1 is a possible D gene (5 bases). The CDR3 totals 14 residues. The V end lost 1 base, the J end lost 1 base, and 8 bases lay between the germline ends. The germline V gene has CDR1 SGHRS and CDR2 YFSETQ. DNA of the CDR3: TGCGCCAGCAGCTTGACAGGACAGAACACTGAAGCTTTCTTT. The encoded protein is CASSLTGQNTEAFF.

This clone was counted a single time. In nucleotides, the CDR3 is TGTGCCAGCAGCCCGGGACAGGGGCGAATCAGCAATCAGCCCCAGCATTTT. Its protein product is CASSPGQGRISNQPQHF. The chain recombines TRBV27 with TRBJ1-5; 10 bases fit TRBD1. Germline V gene lookup returns CDR1 MNHEY and CDR2 SMNVEV (reference sequence). The CDR3 loop spans 17 amino acids. The V segment lost 6 bases and the J segment 1 base; nucleotides outside the gene matches: 9.

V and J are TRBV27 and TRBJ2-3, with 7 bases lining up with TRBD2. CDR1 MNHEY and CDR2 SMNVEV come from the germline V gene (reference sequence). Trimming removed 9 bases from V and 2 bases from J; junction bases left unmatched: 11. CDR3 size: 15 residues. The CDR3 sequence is CASRKTSEPTDTQYF. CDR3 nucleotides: TGTGCCAGTCGGAAAACTAGCGAGCCCACAGATACGCAGTATTTT.

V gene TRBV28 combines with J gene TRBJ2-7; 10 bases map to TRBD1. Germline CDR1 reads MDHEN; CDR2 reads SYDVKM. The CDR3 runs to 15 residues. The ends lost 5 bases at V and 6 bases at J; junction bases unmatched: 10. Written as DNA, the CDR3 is TGTGCCAGCAGTCCACCTGGGACAGGGGTTCGCGAGCAGTACTTC. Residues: CASSPPGTGVREQYF.

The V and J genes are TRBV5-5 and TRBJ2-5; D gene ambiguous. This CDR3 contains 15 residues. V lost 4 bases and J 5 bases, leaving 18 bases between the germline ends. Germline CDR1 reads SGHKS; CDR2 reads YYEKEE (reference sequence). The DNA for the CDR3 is TGTGCCAGCAGCGCTAAAGCCAGTCCTGCGGAGACCCAGTACTTC. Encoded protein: CASSAKASPAETQYF.

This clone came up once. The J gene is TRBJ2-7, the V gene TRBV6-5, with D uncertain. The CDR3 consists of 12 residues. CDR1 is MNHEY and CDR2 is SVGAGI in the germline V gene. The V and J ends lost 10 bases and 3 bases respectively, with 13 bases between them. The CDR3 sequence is CATKSQRYEQYF. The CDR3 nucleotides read TGTGCCACCAAGTCGCAGCGCTACGAGCAGTACTTC.